Below are 28 T cell receptor beta chains sequenced from a single sample in a study of OX40 agonist ivuxolimab in advanced cancers. Clones were read by immunoSEQ multiplex PCR, and TCRdb kept only the in-frame ones, dropping some. The profile covers about 39,000 clones, with around 90% appearing a single time and 20% to 25% taken by the ten largest. Source: CD4+ or CD8+ T cells sorted from blood, taken in a trial of the OX40 agonist ivuxolimab. The receptors originated from an adult with an advanced solid tumor such as melanoma, head and neck, liver or kidney cancer.

The chain carries TRBV28 and TRBJ1-1; weak D call: TRBD1 (6 bases). The V gene's germline CDR1 is MDHEN and CDR2 SYDVKM. Trimming took off 10 bases at V and 1 base at J, with 7 bases between the two ends. The CDR3 contains 11 residues. CDR3: CATDRNTEAFF. CDR3 bases: TGTGCCACGGACAGGAACACTGAAGCTTTCTTT.

V usage is TRBV5-6 and J usage is TRBJ2-7, with 11 bases lining up with TRBD2. Per germline, CDR1 SGHDT and CDR2 YYEEEE. The J segment lost 6 bases and the V segment lost 5 bases, leaving 4 bases of the junction unmatched. CDR3 size: 13 residues. In DNA form, the CDR3 reads TGTGCCAGCAGTTTAGGACTAGCGGGCGAGCAGTACTTC. Translated, it gives CASSLGLAGEQYF.

J is TRBJ1-1 and V is TRBV7-9; 8 bases fit TRBD1. The germline V gene encodes CDR1 SEHNR and CDR2 FQNEAQ (reference sequence). The CDR3 covers 17 residues. Trimming cost V 1 base and J 1 base; bases outside gene matches: 8. CDR3 nucleotides: TGTGCCAGCAGCTTAGACCTTTTGACAGGGGCGAACACTGAAGCTTTCTTT. This codes for CASSLDLLTGANTEAFF.

The V and J genes are TRBV6-1 and TRBJ2-6; D is unclear. The V gene's germline CDR1 is MNHNS and CDR2 SASEGT. CDR3 length equals 12 residues. V was trimmed by 8 bases and J by 2 bases, leaving 4 bases between them. CDR3 in amino acids: CASAPGANVLTF. The CDR3, as DNA: TGTGCCAGCGCACCTGGGGCCAACGTCCTGACTTTC.

This chain joins TRBV9 and TRBJ2-1; TRBD2 agrees at 11 bases. CDR1 and CDR2 (germline): SGDLS, YYNGEE. The CDR3 sequence is 16 residues long. V was clipped by 5 bases and J by 5 bases; unmatched bases: 9. This chain's CDR3 is CASRDNSGRGNNEQFF. In DNA form, the CDR3 reads TGTGCCAGCAGAGATAATAGCGGGAGGGGCAACAATGAGCAGTTCTTC.

The V call is TRBV4-3, the J call TRBJ2-3; D may be TRBD1 (6 bases). The CDR3 contains 16 residues. The germline CDR1 and CDR2 sequences are LGHNA and YSLEER. V lost 0 bases and J lost 2, with 12 bases in between. In nucleotides, the CDR3 is TGCGCCAGCAGCCAAGATCTCACAGGGTACACAGATACGCAGTATTTT. Its protein product is CASSQDLTGYTDTQYF.

To note about this clone: The same CDR3 also results from other DNA sequences found in this sample. The V call is TRBV27, the J call TRBJ1-5; no clear D gene. Trimming cost V 5 bases and J 1 base, with 6 bases left between them. CDR3 length: 13 amino acids. Germline V gene sequence: CDR1 MNHEY, CDR2 SMNVEV (reference sequence). CDR3 sequence reads: CASSLSSNQPQHF. The DNA of the CDR3 is TGTGCCAGCAGTCTAAGCAGCAATCAGCCCCAGCATTTT.

The chain is built from TRBV19 and TRBJ2-1; 9 bases match TRBD2. The CDR3 is made up of 15 amino acids. Germline V gene data show CDR1 as LNHDA and CDR2 as SQIVND (reference sequence). Trimming took 2 bases from V and 4 from J; bases not matched to a gene: 3. Here the CDR3 DNA reads TGTGCCAGTAGTATATCTAGCGGGGAATACAATGAGCAGTTCTTC. Translated, it gives CASSISSGEYNEQFF. Drawing the rest from reference TRBV19 and TRBJ2-1, the complete variable domain is DGGITQSPKYLFRKEGQNVTLSCEQNLNHDAMYWYRQDPGQGLRLIYYSQIVNDFQKGDIAEGYSVSREKKESFPLTVTSAQKNPTAFYLCASSISSGEYNEQFFGPGTRLTVL.

This clone appeared a few times. The chain recombines TRBV6-9 with TRBJ1-5; TRBD1 matches at 8 bases. This CDR3 contains 16 residues. CDR1 is MNHGY, CDR2 SVAAGI, per germline. V dropped 5 bases and J dropped 8; count of bases not matched to a gene: 14. The CDR3 loop reads CASSEEVGQGGEPQHF. In DNA form, the CDR3 reads TGTGCCAGCAGTGAAGAGGTCGGACAGGGTGGCGAGCCCCAGCATTTT.

The chain uses TRBV30 and TRBJ2-6; D remains ambiguous. The CDR3 spans 15 residues. The germline CDR1 and CDR2 sequences are GTSNPN and SVGIG (reference sequence). Trimming took 3 bases from V and 1 from J, leaving 10 bases between them. CDR3 protein: CAWRGLGSGANVLTF. The CDR3 DNA is TGTGCCTGGAGAGGGTTGGGGTCTGGGGCCAACGTCCTGACTTTC.

In nucleotides, the CDR3 is TGTGCCAGCAGCGATGAATCGGGTTGGGGGCCAACGACGTTGAATGAGCAGTTCTTC. This encodes CASSDESGWGPTTLNEQFF. The V and J genes are TRBV5-4 and TRBJ2-1, with D perhaps matching TRBD1 (6 bases). V was cut by 4 bases and J by 7 bases, with 30 bases left in between. Germline CDR1 is SGHNT and CDR2 is YYREEE (reference sequence). The CDR3 is made up of 19 amino acids.

The chain employs TRBV28 and TRBJ2-1; tentative D call: TRBD2 (6 bases). Germline loops: CDR1 MDHEN, CDR2 SYDVKM. The ends were cut back, 6 bases at V and 6 bases at J, with 30 bases in the middle. This CDR3 comprises 19 residues. The DNA for the CDR3 is TGTGCCAGCAGCGGCCCCGACGGTGGGGGGACTCGTTATGGCAATGAGCAGTTCTTC. Translated: CASSGPDGGGTRYGNEQFF.

This chain connects TRBV27 to TRBJ2-7; the D gene could be TRBD1 or TRBD2 (6 bases each). Germline V gene data show CDR1 as MNHEY and CDR2 as SMNVEV (reference sequence). V shed 1 base and J shed 6 bases, with 16 bases lying between them. CDR3 length: 15 residues. CDR3 loop: CASSLYSAGGGEQYF. CDR3 coding DNA: TGTGCCAGCAGTTTATACAGTGCAGGAGGGGGCGAGCAGTACTTC.

The CDR3 sequence is CASGGITGTGRAGELFF. CDR3 nucleotides: TGTGCCAGCGGGGGGATAACCGGGACAGGGAGGGCCGGGGAGCTGTTTTTT. V usage is TRBV27 and J usage is TRBJ2-2; 9 bases match TRBD1. From germline, CDR1 is MNHEY and CDR2 SMNVEV (reference sequence). This CDR3 contains 17 residues. V shed 8 bases, J shed 6 bases, and the junction held 16 bases outside the gene matches.

This clone was seen just once. The chain links TRBV6-6 to TRBJ2-7; D not certain. This CDR3 region has 15 residues. Germline loops: CDR1 MNHNY, CDR2 SVGAGI (reference sequence). V was shortened by 0 bases and J by 6 bases, with 15 bases between the two germline ends. As DNA, the CDR3 is TGTGCCAGCAGTTACTCAACGCAGGCTACCGGCGAGCAGTACTTC. Residues: CASSYSTQATGEQYF.

The chain couples TRBV27 to TRBJ1-3; D not resolved. V lost 3 bases to trimming and J lost 4 bases, with 13 bases between them. This CDR3 spans 15 amino acids. From germline, CDR1 is MNHEY and CDR2 SMNVEV (reference sequence). The CDR3 bases are TGTGCCAGCAGTTTTAAGGGAACGCTCGGAAACACCATATATTTT. This sequence encodes CASSFKGTLGNTIYF.

V gene TRBV10-3 combines with J gene TRBJ2-1, with 8 positions matching TRBD2. Germline V gene data show CDR1 as ENHRY and CDR2 as SYGVKD. The CDR3 has 13 residues. With 9 bases clipped from V and 6 bases from J, the junction kept 7 bases outside the gene matches. The CDR3 DNA sequence: TGTGCCATAGCCGGGACTAGTCCCAATGAGCAGTTCTTC. Protein sequence: CAIAGTSPNEQFF.

The rearrangement uses TRBV28 and TRBJ2-7; D unresolved. CDR1 is MDHEN and CDR2 is SYDVKM in the germline V gene. The CDR3 length is 13 residues. With 2 bases removed from V and 6 bases from J, the gap between germline ends came to 11 bases. In DNA, the CDR3 is TGTGCCAGCAGTTTAGGTACTTACGTCGAGCAGTACTTC. It encodes CASSLGTYVEQYF.

The chain couples TRBV28 to TRBJ2-5; D is unclear. Looked up from germline, CDR1 is MDHEN and CDR2 is SYDVKM. Trimming took off 4 bases at V and 2 bases at J, with 11 bases between the two ends. This CDR3 is built from 14 residues. This CDR3 is CASSWMTRQETQYF. The CDR3 DNA sequence: TGTGCCAGCAGTTGGATGACCCGTCAAGAGACCCAGTACTTC.

In its sample, this clone ranks as medium-sized. The chain joins TRBV7-9 to TRBJ1-2; D gene unclear. CDR1 SEHNR and CDR2 FQNEAQ come from the germline V gene (reference sequence). Trimming removed 1 base from V and 4 bases from J, with 13 bases in between. The length of the CDR3 is 15 residues. The CDR3 protein is CASSLGERPLYGYTF. In nucleotides, the CDR3 is TGTGCCAGCAGCTTAGGGGAGAGGCCCCTCTATGGCTACACCTTC.

The CDR3 DNA sequence: TGTGCCAGCAGCGTAGGTAGCGGGGGAGCCGAGCAGTACTTC. It translates to CASSVGSGGAEQYF. This chain connects TRBV9 to TRBJ2-7, with TRBD2 identical over 9 bases. CDR3 length: 14 residues. V was pared by 0 bases and J by 6 bases, with 4 bases of the junction left unmatched. Germline-derived CDR1 and CDR2 are SGDLS and YYNGEE. Full variable domain (rest looked up from reference TRBV9 and TRBJ2-7): DSGVTQTPKHLITATGQRVTLRCSPRSGDLSVYWYQQSLDQGLQFLIQYYNGEERAKGNILERFSAQQFPDLHSELNLSSLELGDSALYFCASSVGSGGAEQYFGPGTRLTVT.

V and J are TRBV2 and TRBJ2-7; 9 bases map to TRBD1. The CDR3 spans 12 residues. Germline assignment: CDR1 SNHLY and CDR2 FYNNEI. V lost 9 bases and J lost 3; bases outside the gene matches: 3. CDR3 in amino acids: CARGDRVYEQYF. The CDR3 DNA sequence: TGTGCCAGGGGGGACAGGGTCTACGAGCAGTACTTC.

The chain combines TRBV7-9 with TRBJ2-7; D remains ambiguous. Trimming left V 3 bases short and J 0 bases short, with 6 bases between. The CDR3 has 13 residues. Per the germline V gene, CDR1 is SEHNR and CDR2 is FQNEAQ (reference sequence). CDR3 sequence reads: CASSFSGSYEQYF. The CDR3 region has the DNA TGTGCCAGCAGCTTCTCCGGCTCCTACGAGCAGTACTTC.

The gene calls are TRBV7-9 and TRBJ2-1; TRBD2 agrees at 10 bases. The CDR3 extends over 15 amino acids. Germline-derived CDR1 and CDR2 are SEHNR and FQNEAQ (reference sequence). With V trimmed by 2 bases and J by 8 bases, 6 bases remained unmatched. The CDR3 spells CASSLNSGRIDEQFF. CDR3 DNA sequence: TGTGCCAGCAGCTTAAATAGCGGGAGGATTGATGAGCAGTTCTTC.

The chain uses TRBV6-5 and TRBJ1-1; tentatively, D is TRBD1 (6 bases). Germline assignment: CDR1 MNHEY and CDR2 SVGAGI. The CDR3 spans 13 residues. Trimming shortened V by 6 bases and J by 3 bases, and 11 bases separated the two germline ends. The CDR3: CASRQGRDTEAFF. CDR3 sequence (DNA): TGTGCCAGCAGACAGGGTCGGGACACTGAAGCTTTCTTT.

The V and J genes are TRBV27 and TRBJ2-7, with D perhaps matching TRBD1 (6 bases). The CDR3 contains 16 residues. Germline assignment: CDR1 MNHEY and CDR2 SMNVEV (reference sequence). Trimming pared 3 bases from V and 3 bases from J, leaving 18 bases between. The CDR3 region has the DNA TGTGCCAGCAGTTTCGGTAGCCTTGGGGGCTTCTACGAGCAGTACTTC. Amino acids: CASSFGSLGGFYEQYF.

The chain links TRBV5-6 to TRBJ2-5, with 7 bases identical to TRBD2. This CDR3 region has 14 residues. The germline gives CDR1 SGHDT, CDR2 YYEEEE. V lost 1 base, J lost 5 bases, and 5 bases stayed unmatched. In DNA, the CDR3 is TGTGCCAGCAGCTTGAGCGGGATCTATGAGACCCAGTACTTC. It translates to CASSLSGIYETQYF.

V and J are TRBV28 and TRBJ2-1; TRBD2 matches at 8 bases. CDR3 length equals 15 residues. Germline V gene lookup returns CDR1 MDHEN and CDR2 SYDVKM. After removal of 3 bases from V and 7 bases from J, the junction contained 8 bases not matched to a gene. CDR3 sequence (DNA): TGTGCCAGCAGTTTGGCGGGAGGCTCAGGGAATGAGCAGTTCTTC. Protein sequence: CASSLAGGSGNEQFF.